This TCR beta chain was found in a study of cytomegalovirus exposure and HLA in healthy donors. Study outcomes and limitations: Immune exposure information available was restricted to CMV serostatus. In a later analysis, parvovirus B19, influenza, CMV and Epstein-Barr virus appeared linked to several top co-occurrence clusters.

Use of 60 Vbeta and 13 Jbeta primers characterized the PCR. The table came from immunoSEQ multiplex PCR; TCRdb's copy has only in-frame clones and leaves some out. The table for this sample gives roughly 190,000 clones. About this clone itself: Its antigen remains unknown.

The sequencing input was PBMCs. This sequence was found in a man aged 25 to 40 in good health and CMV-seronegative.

For the CDR3, the DNA is TGTGCCAGCACCCTAGGCCCTAGTAGCAATGAGCAGTTCTTC. It yields the protein CASTLGPSSNEQFF. The chain links TRBV7-6 to TRBJ2-1; D gene ambiguous. Trimming cost V 7 bases and J 6 bases, with 16 bases left between them. Germline V gene data show CDR1 as SGHVS and CDR2 as FNYEAQ. The CDR3 is made up of 14 amino acids.